A selection of T cell receptor beta chains follows, all from one sample in a study of technical replicates of blood from a handful of donors. Profiling relied on immunoSEQ multiplex PCR, and the TCRdb table lists in-frame clones only, not all of them. Of fewer than 85,000 clones in the sample, roughly 92% were seen once. Sequenced input: T cells isolated from PBMCs. The receptors come from a human donor in good health. Both conserved end residues are part of each CDR3. The order of the fields is V gene, J gene, clone size, D gene, CDR3 DNA, CDR3 protein. A D gene is named only where the DNA matches it firmly. Only part of the rows carry a size: once, few, many, or a class if the clone is expanded.

v_call: TRBV19
j_call: TRBJ1-4
clone_size: NA
d_call: NA
cdr3_nt: TGTGCCAGTAGTACACACAGGGATGCAACTAATGAAAAACTGTTTTTT
cdr3_aa: CASSTHRDATNEKLFF

v_call: TRBV19
j_call: TRBJ1-5
clone_size: NA
d_call: NA
cdr3_nt: TGTGCCAGTAGTTCAGGGGGCAATCAGCCCCAGCATTTT
cdr3_aa: CASSSGGNQPQHF

v_call: TRBV27
j_call: TRBJ2-1
clone_size: NA
d_call: NA
cdr3_nt: TGTGCCAGCGCGACAGGTCCTTCCTACAATGAGCAGTTCTTC
cdr3_aa: CASATGPSYNEQFF

v_call: TRBV5-4
j_call: TRBJ1-2
clone_size: NA
d_call: NA
cdr3_nt: TGTGCCAGCAGCTTGGGAAAGGCAGTTGAGGGCCAGTATGGCTACACCTTC
cdr3_aa: CASSLGKAVEGQYGYTF

v_call: TRBV7-9
j_call: TRBJ1-1
clone_size: NA
d_call: NA
cdr3_nt: TGTGCCAGCAAACGGAGCGGTGAAGCTTTCTTT
cdr3_aa: CASKRSGEAFF

v_call: TRBV7-9
j_call: TRBJ1-4
clone_size: NA
d_call: NA
cdr3_nt: TGTGCCAGCAGCTCTATGAATGAAAAACTGTTTTTT
cdr3_aa: CASSSMNEKLFF

v_call: TRBV7-2
j_call: TRBJ1-4
clone_size: NA
d_call: NA
cdr3_nt: TGTGCCAGCAGCTTTGTACCGGGGGTTGAAAAACTGTTTTTT
cdr3_aa: CASSFVPGVEKLFF

v_call: TRBV7-9
j_call: TRBJ2-7
clone_size: NA
d_call: TRBD2
cdr3_nt: TGTGCCAGCAGCTTAGGTGGAGGGACTATCGAGCAGTACTTC
cdr3_aa: CASSLGGGTIEQYF

v_call: TRBV4-1
j_call: TRBJ2-1
clone_size: NA
d_call: TRBD2
cdr3_nt: TGCGCCAGCAGCCAAGCGGGGCGGGAGGGCCACGGTGAGCAGTTCTTC
cdr3_aa: CASSQAGREGHGEQFF

v_call: TRBV13
j_call: TRBJ1-1
clone_size: NA
d_call: NA
cdr3_nt: TGTGCCAGCAGCGGCTTCAGGGGAGAGACTGAAGCTTTCTTT
cdr3_aa: CASSGFRGETEAFF

v_call: TRBV7-3
j_call: TRBJ2-7
clone_size: NA
d_call: NA
cdr3_nt: TGTGCCAGCAGCCCCACAGGGAATTGGGACGAGCAGTACTTC
cdr3_aa: CASSPTGNWDEQYF

v_call: TRBV4-2
j_call: TRBJ2-7
clone_size: NA
d_call: NA
cdr3_nt: TGTGCCAGCAGCCAAGATTACGGGGTTTACTACGAGCAGTACTTC
cdr3_aa: CASSQDYGVYYEQYF

v_call: TRBV6-5
j_call: TRBJ2-2
clone_size: NA
d_call: NA
cdr3_nt: TGTGCCACCTTTCCGGACGGGGGAACCGGGGAGCTGTTTTTT
cdr3_aa: CATFPDGGTGELFF

v_call: TRBV11-2
j_call: TRBJ2-1
clone_size: NA
d_call: TRBD2
cdr3_nt: TGTGCCAGCAGCCAAAAACGTCTAGCGGGAGTGGGGAATGAGCAGTTCTTC
cdr3_aa: CASSQKRLAGVGNEQFF

v_call: TRBV4-2
j_call: TRBJ2-7
clone_size: NA
d_call: NA
cdr3_nt: TGTGCCAGCAGCCAAGACAGGAACGAGCAGTACTTC
cdr3_aa: CASSQDRNEQYF

v_call: TRBV7-6
j_call: TRBJ2-2
clone_size: once
d_call: NA
cdr3_nt: TGTGCCAGCAGTTGGAGGGCGGACGGGGAGCTGTTTTTT
cdr3_aa: CASSWRADGELFF

v_call: TRBV4-2
j_call: TRBJ2-3
clone_size: NA
d_call: NA
cdr3_nt: TGTGCCAGCAGCCAAGAGCGGAGCACAGATACGCAGTATTTT
cdr3_aa: CASSQERSTDTQYF

v_call: TRBV28
j_call: TRBJ1-1
clone_size: NA
d_call: NA
cdr3_nt: TGTGCCACCTTCCTCACTGAAGCTTTCTTT
cdr3_aa: CATFLTEAFF

v_call: TRBV2
j_call: TRBJ1-4
clone_size: few
d_call: TRBD1
cdr3_nt: TGTGCCAGCAGTGGGGGAATAGGACAGGGAAATGAAAAACTGTTTTTT
cdr3_aa: CASSGGIGQGNEKLFF

v_call: TRBV4-1
j_call: TRBJ2-3
clone_size: NA
d_call: NA
cdr3_nt: TGCGCCAGCAGCTCATCGGCCAGGGCCACAGATACGCAGTATTTT
cdr3_aa: CASSSSARATDTQYF

v_call: TRBV27
j_call: TRBJ2-7
clone_size: NA
d_call: TRBD1
cdr3_nt: TGTGCCAGCAGTTACGACAGGGCGGGCGAGCAGTACTTC
cdr3_aa: CASSYDRAGEQYF

v_call: TRBV27
j_call: TRBJ2-1
clone_size: NA
d_call: NA
cdr3_nt: TGTGCCAGCCGAATTGGGGGCATAGACTTTGGCTCCTACAATGAGCAGTTCTTC
cdr3_aa: CASRIGGIDFGSYNEQFF

v_call: TRBV4-1
j_call: TRBJ2-7
clone_size: NA
d_call: NA
cdr3_nt: TGCGCCAGCAGCCAATCGGGAACCGTTCTCGTGGAGCAGTACTTC
cdr3_aa: CASSQSGTVLVEQYF

v_call: TRBV4-1
j_call: TRBJ1-2
clone_size: NA
d_call: NA
cdr3_nt: TGCGCCAGCAGCCAAGTAAATGGAGGGAAGGATGGCTACACCTTC
cdr3_aa: CASSQVNGGKDGYTF

v_call: TRBV19
j_call: TRBJ2-7
clone_size: NA
d_call: TRBD1
cdr3_nt: TGTGCCAGTAGTATGGGACAGGGGGCGCTGGAGCAGTACTTC
cdr3_aa: CASSMGQGALEQYF

v_call: TRBV27
j_call: TRBJ1-1
clone_size: NA
d_call: TRBD1
cdr3_nt: TGTGCCAGCAGTCCTACAGGGGAGAGAAACACTGAAGCTTTCTTT
cdr3_aa: CASSPTGERNTEAFF

v_call: TRBV9
j_call: TRBJ2-7
clone_size: NA
d_call: TRBD1
cdr3_nt: TGTGCCAGCAGCATGGGACAGGGGGCCTACGAGCAGTACTTC
cdr3_aa: CASSMGQGAYEQYF